This entry concerns a single TCR beta chain. Its cognate antigen is unknown. The CDR3 contains 13 residues. CDR1 SNHLY and CDR2 FYNNEI come from the germline V gene. Through template switching, UMIs that included a 6-nucleotide sample barcode were added. From its re-call of the 5' RACE reads, TCRdb lists each CDR3 protein once, without DNA. The sample totals about 380,000 distinct CDR3 sequences. This entry belongs to a study of monozygotic twins with inflammatory bowel disease. Overall study findings and caveats: Especially with disease activity, IBD patients had fewer clonotypes in common with others than healthy twins did.

This chain uses TRBV2 with TRBJ2-1; TCRdb calls TRBD1, which cannot be checked without DNA. The source material was blood. This clonotype originated in a human donor with ulcerative colitis or Crohn's disease, or a healthy co-twin of an affected twin (not recorded which). CDR3 protein: CASRDRVVNEQFF.